This T cell receptor beta chain was sequenced during a study of T cells in Graves' hyperthyroidism and ophthalmopathy. It was RNA transcripts that yielded the amplified TCR beta CDR3 regions. Carried out on the TCR CDR3, a first-round RT-PCR used the HTBI primer set. MiXCR, applied by TCRdb to the multiplex PCR reads, yields one record per CDR3 protein. The repertoire consists of a few hundred thousand distinct CDR3 sequences, with about 17% occurring once and the leading ten covering 55% to 60%. Uncontrolled infection, other autoimmune disease, pregnancy or lactation barred patients from enrollment. This clonotype was detected many times. Trimming stripped 2 bases from V and 2 bases from J, with 6 bases between. The CDR3 is 13 residues long.

The chain has TRBV12-3 or TRBV12-4 and TRBJ1-1; no clear D gene. The clonotype originates from a woman aged 55-69 years with Graves' ophthalmopathy. Sequencing was done on a sample of blood. CDR3 DNA: TGTGCCAGCAGTTTATATCCAAACACTGAAGCTTTCTTT. Residues: CASSLYPNTEAFF.